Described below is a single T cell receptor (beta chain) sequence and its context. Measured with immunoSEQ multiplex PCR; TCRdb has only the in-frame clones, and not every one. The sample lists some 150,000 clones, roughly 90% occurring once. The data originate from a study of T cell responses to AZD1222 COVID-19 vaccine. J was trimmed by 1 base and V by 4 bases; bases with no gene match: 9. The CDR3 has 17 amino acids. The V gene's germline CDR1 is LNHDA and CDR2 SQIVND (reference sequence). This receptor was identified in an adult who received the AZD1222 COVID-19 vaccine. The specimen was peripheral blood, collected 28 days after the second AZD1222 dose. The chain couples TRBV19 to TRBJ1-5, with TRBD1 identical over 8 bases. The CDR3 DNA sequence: TGTGCCAGTAGTAGAGACAGGGGAGAGGTAAGCAATCAGCCCCAGCATTTT. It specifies CASSRDRGEVSNQPQHF.